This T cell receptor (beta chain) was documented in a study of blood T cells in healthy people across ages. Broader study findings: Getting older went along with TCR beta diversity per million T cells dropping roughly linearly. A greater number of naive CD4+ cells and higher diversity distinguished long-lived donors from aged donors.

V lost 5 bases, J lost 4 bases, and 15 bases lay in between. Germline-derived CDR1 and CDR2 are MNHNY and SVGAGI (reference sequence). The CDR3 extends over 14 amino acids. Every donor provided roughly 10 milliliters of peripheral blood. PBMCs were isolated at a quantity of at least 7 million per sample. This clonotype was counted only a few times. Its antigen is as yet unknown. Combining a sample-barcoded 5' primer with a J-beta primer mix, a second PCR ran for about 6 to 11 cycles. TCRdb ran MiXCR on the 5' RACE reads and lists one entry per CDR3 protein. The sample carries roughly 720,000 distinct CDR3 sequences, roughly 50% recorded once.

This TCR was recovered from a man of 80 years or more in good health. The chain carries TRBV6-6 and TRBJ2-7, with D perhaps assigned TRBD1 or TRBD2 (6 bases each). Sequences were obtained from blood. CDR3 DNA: TGTGCCAGCAGTGACAGGACTACAAGTTACGAGCAGTACTTC. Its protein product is CASSDRTTSYEQYF.